This T cell receptor beta chain was recorded in a study of spatial heterogeneity in lung cancer. Study at large: The study observed each unique TCR and UMI combination more than ten times on average in raw reads.

The study's findings and limits: Blood contained ubiquitous expanded tumor TCRs more at resection than at follow-up.

As to time point: sample taken at primary tumor resection. Without sorting, whole RNA was sequenced from tumor, nontumor lung or frozen PBMC. The donor population consisted of approximately 79 patients with untreated, early-stage non-small cell lung cancer. This CDR3 has 11 residues. Trimming stripped 3 bases from V and 7 bases from J, with 4 bases between. Per germline, CDR1 ENHRY and CDR2 SYGVKD. In this sample, this clonotype turned up many times. Its specificity is not known. A unique molecular identifier was attached to every TCR cDNA molecule. TCRdb redid the calling of the 5' RACE reads with MiXCR, one entry per CDR3 protein. The sample comprises about 42,000 distinct CDR3 sequences, 6% to 7% of which are singletons, and about two fifths rests with the top ten.

Sequencing was performed on PBMCs, taken at surgery. This chain connects TRBV10-3 to TRBJ2-1, with unresolved D. The origin of this receptor is a female donor with early-stage non-small cell lung cancer. CDR3 bases: TGTGCCATCAGTGAAGGAAATGAGCAGTTCTTC. Its protein product is CAISEGNEQFF.